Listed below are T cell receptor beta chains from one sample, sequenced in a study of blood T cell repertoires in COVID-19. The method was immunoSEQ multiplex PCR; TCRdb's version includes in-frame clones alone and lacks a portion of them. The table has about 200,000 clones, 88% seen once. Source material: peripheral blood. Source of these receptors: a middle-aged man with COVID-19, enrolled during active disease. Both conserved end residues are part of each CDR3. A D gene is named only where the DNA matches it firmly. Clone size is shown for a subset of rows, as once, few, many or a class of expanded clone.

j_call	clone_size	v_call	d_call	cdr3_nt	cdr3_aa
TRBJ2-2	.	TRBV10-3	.	TGTGCCATCCAGGGGACGGGAGGTGGCACCGGGGAGCTGTTTTTT	CAIQGTGGGTGELFF
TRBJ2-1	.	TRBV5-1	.	TGCGCCAGCAGCTTGGAGGCGCGGGGCCCCCTTGGGAATGAGCAGTTCTTC	CASSLEARGPLGNEQFF
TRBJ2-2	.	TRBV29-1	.	TGCAGCGTTGAATCCGGGTCGGCCACCGGGGAGCTGTTTTTT	CSVESGSATGELFF
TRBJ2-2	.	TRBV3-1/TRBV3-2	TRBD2	TGTGCCAGCAGCCAAGATCGCCGGGGAGGGGGGGAGCTGTTTTTT	CASSQDRRGGGELFF
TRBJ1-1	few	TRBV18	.	TGTGCCAGCTCACCACTGGCCAACACTGAAGCTTTCTTT	CASSPLANTEAFF
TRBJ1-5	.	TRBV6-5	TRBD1	TGTGCCAGCAGAGGGACAGGTCCGAATCAGCCCCAGCATTTT	CASRGTGPNQPQHF
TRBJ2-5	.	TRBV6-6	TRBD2	TGTGCCAGCAGAACCGGGACTAGCGGGCAAGAGACCCAGTACTTC	CASRTGTSGQETQYF
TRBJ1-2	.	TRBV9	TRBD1	TGTGCCAGCACCGGGACAGCCTGGGGTGGCTACACCTTC	CASTGTAWGGYTF
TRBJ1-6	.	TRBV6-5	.	TGTGCCAGCAGTTACGGAGGGCTTAATAATTCACCCCTCCACTTT	CASSYGGLNNSPLHF
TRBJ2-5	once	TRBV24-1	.	TGTGCCACAGACTCAGGGGCAAATTCACAAGAGACCCAGTACTTC	CATDSGANSQETQYF
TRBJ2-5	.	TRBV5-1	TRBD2	TGCGCCAGCAGGGATAGCGGGATCAGCCAAGAGACCCAGTACTTC	CASRDSGISQETQYF
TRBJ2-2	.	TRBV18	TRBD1	TGTGCCAGCTCACCCCAGGGGGCGCGAGCCGGGGAGCTGTTTTTT	CASSPQGARAGELFF
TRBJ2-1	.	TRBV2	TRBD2	TGTGCCAGCAGTGACTCGCGGGAGTGGTTTGAGCAGTTCTTC	CASSDSREWFEQFF
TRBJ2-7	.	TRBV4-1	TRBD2	TGCGCCAGCAGCCCAGCTAGCGGATATTACGAGCAGTACTTC	CASSPASGYYEQYF
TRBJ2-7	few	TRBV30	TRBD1	TGTGCCTGGAGTCTCCCGGATACCGACAGGGAGTGGATCGAGCAGTACTTC	CAWSLPDTDREWIEQYF
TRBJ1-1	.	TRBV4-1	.	TGCGCCAGCAGCACCCACGGTGTCCCTGAAGCTTTCTTT	CASSTHGVPEAFF
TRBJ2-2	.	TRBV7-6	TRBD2	TGTGCCAGCAGCTTATTCAGGCTAGCGGGTGTGAACACCGGGGAGCTGTTTTTT	CASSLFRLAGVNTGELFF